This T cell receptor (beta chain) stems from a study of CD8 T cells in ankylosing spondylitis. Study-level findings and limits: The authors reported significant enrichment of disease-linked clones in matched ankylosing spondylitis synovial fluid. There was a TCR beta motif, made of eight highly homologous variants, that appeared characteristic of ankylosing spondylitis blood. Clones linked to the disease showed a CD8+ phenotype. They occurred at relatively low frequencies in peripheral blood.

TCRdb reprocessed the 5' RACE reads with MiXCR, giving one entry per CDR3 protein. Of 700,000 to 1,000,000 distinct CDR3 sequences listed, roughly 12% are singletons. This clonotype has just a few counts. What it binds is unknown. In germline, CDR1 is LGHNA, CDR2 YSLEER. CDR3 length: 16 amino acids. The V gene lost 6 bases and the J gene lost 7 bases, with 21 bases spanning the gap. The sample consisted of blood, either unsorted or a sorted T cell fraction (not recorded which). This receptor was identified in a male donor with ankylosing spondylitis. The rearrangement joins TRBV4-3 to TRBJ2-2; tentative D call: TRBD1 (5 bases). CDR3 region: CASRLTWQGENGELFF. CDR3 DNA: TGCGCCAGCAGACTGACCTGGCAGGGCGAAAACGGGGAGCTGTTTTTT.